This TCR beta chain is drawn from a study of blood T cell repertoires in COVID-19. Whole-study context: Donors in the United States, Italy and Spain gave samples during acute or convalescent COVID-19.

The CDR3 loop spans 13 amino acids. Germline CDR1 and CDR2: SGHTA and FQGNSA. V was cut by 0 bases and J by 6 bases, with 5 bases left in between. Libraries were prepared by immunoSEQ multiplex PCR; TCRdb keeps only in-frame clonotypes and omits some of them. The table shows 350,000 or so clones, with approximately 92% occurring only once. Participant-given clinical history determined each cohort assignment. Sequencing was done on a sample of PBMCs or T cells enriched from blood (not recorded which). This clonotype originated in a woman aged 25 to 45 who had recovered from COVID-19. The chain recombines TRBV7-2 with TRBJ2-2; no firm D call. CDR3 in amino acids: CASSLAESGELFF. Written as DNA, the CDR3 is TGTGCCAGCAGCTTAGCAGAGTCCGGGGAGCTGTTTTTT. Full variable domain (remainder filled in from reference TRBV7-2 and TRBJ2-2): GAGVSQSPSNKVTEKGKDVELRCDPISGHTALYWYRQSLGQGLEFLIYFQGNSAPDKSGLPSDRFSAERTGGSVSTLTIQRTQQEDSAVYLCASSLAESGELFFGEGSRLTVL.